This T cell receptor beta chain was recorded in a study of blood T cell repertoires in COVID-19. Study details: COVID-19 samples, acute and convalescent, were from the United States, Italy and Spain.

The V end was cut by 2 bases, the J end by 0 bases, with 7 bases between. Germline CDR1 and CDR2: SEHNR and FQNEAQ (reference sequence). The CDR3 contains 14 residues. Under the authors' procedure: The authors estimated nucleated cell counts from reference gene primer amplification. TCRdb keeps only in-frame clones here, not all; method: immunoSEQ multiplex PCR. That table is the source of V, J and clone size, and D and trimming were worked out from the DNA. The profile shows 30,000 to 40,000 clones, 75% to 80% of them singletons. The specimen sequenced was peripheral blood. This TCR was sampled from a human donor in a cohort sampled during active COVID-19. The V and J genes are TRBV7-9 and TRBJ1-1; D remains unclear. Here the CDR3 reads CASSLTGVNTEAFF. CDR3 DNA: TGTGCCAGCAGCTTAACCGGGGTGAACACTGAAGCTTTCTTT.